This T cell receptor (beta chain) was captured by sequencing in a study of vaccination and CD4 T cells after COVID-19. The CDR3 runs 15 residues. The V and J ends lost 4 bases and 2 bases, in that order; junction bases with no gene match: 6. Germline V gene lookup returns CDR1 SGHKS and CDR2 YYEKEE (reference sequence). Note on this clonotype: Its antigen is currently unknown.

This sample's treatment: approximately 10-day PBMC culture with coronavirus spike peptide pools or control peptides (ViraFEST assay). Ahead of the COVID-19 pandemic (2011-2018), the CD4+ T cells of the unexposed donor were collected. An Oncomine TCR Beta short-read assay was used to sequence the DNA from cultured CD4+ T cells. From CD4+ T cells that had been cultured, genomic DNA was extracted. TCRdb re-derived calls from the PCR reads in MiXCR, one entry per CDR3 protein. The table has some 11,000 distinct CDR3 sequences, almost 40% seen once. The V gene is TRBV5-5, the J gene TRBJ1-5; 7 nucleotides match TRBD1. Sequencing was performed on CD4+ T cells from blood, cultured in vitro. This TCR was recovered from a human donor in good health. CDR3 region: CASSLIDRGNQPQHF. CDR3 sequence (DNA): TGTGCCAGCAGCCTAATAGACAGGGGCAATCAGCCCCAGCATTTT.